These T cell receptor beta chains were read from a single sample in a study of T-cell memory formation after mild COVID-19. From the 5' RACE reads, TCRdb called clonotypes with MiXCR, one entry per CDR3 protein. Among about 560,000 distinct CDR3 sequences listed, 17% were seen once. Source material: PBMCs or a T cell subset sorted from them (not recorded which). The source is an adult woman who had mild COVID-19 (a few samples of this study predate the infection). Cell type and time point are not known. Both conserved end residues are trimmed from each CDR3.

CDR3 length | J gene | V gene | CDR3 protein
12 | TRBJ1-1 | TRBV4-1 | ASSHRQDPTEAF
11 | TRBJ2-7 | TRBV7-9 | ASSLDRWYEQY
13 | TRBJ2-5 | TRBV5-4 | ASSVHGWVMKTQY
11 | TRBJ1-5 | TRBV6-5 | ASRAQQNQPQH
13 | TRBJ2-1 | TRBV7-3 | ASSSVAGGLNEQF
13 | TRBJ1-1 | TRBV5-1 | ASSKDRAVNTEAF
12 | TRBJ2-7 | TRBV12-3/TRBV12-4 | ASTPDPSIYEQY
13 | TRBJ2-7 | TRBV12-3/TRBV12-4 | ASSLRGQPDYEQY
12 | TRBJ2-7 | TRBV4-1 | ASSYAGDSYEQY
12 | TRBJ2-7 | TRBV14 | ASSQGPATRKQY
11 | TRBJ1-2 | TRBV15 | ATSREGEYGYT
15 | TRBJ2-3 | TRBV7-9 | ASTPSGTFRTRDTQY
12 | TRBJ2-2 | TRBV6-4 | ASSGGTSGGELF
13 | TRBJ2-7 | TRBV7-6 | ASSLVTGASDEQY
12 | TRBJ1-1 | TRBV4-2 | ASSQGGAATEAF
12 | TRBJ2-1 | TRBV11-2 | ASSLWAGENEQF
15 | TRBJ2-3 | TRBV7-9 | ASSLFSPGVGADTQY
15 | TRBJ1-5 | TRBV12-3/TRBV12-4 | ASTLGQGASTNQPQH
11 | TRBJ2-1 | TRBV30 | AWSTSGPNEQF
14 | TRBJ2-3 | TRBV9 | ASSALAGGSTDTQY
8 | TRBJ2-1 | TRBV7-9 | ASSLFEQF
15 | TRBJ2-7 | TRBV7-9 | ASSFDQVAGGPYEQY
11 | TRBJ2-6 | TRBV10-3 | ATQSSGANVLT
11 | TRBJ2-7 | TRBV29-1 | SVDRENTYEQY
12 | TRBJ2-3 | TRBV10-3 | AISESVFSDTQY
11 | TRBJ2-6 | TRBV30 | AWAVKGANVLT
14 | TRBJ2-6 | TRBV7-6 | ASSPGAVSGANVLT
11 | TRBJ2-3 | TRBV7-2 | ASSSRGGPTQY
15 | TRBJ1-1 | TRBV12-3/TRBV12-4 | ASSTWDRGQVGTEAF
13 | TRBJ2-3 | TRBV6-5 | ASSYSPLGTDTQY
13 | TRBJ2-1 | TRBV27 | ASTVSGRINDEQF
13 | TRBJ2-2 | TRBV7-9 | ASSWVGRNTGELF
15 | TRBJ2-6 | TRBV24-1 | ATSDPRLSSGANVLT
16 | TRBJ2-1 | TRBV7-9 | ASSTPPGTSGRYNEQF
11 | TRBJ1-1 | TRBV7-9 | ASSPSGDTEAF
10 | TRBJ1-5 | TRBV19 | ASMGGYQPQH
13 | TRBJ2-3 | TRBV12-3/TRBV12-4 | ASSPQWGGTDTQY
13 | TRBJ1-4 | TRBV5-1 | ASSQTGGFVEKLF